The subject of this entry is one TCR beta chain. The sample comes from a study of radiotherapy plus CTLA-4 blockade in lung cancer. Study context: Objective responses were recorded in about 17% of patients, with disease control recorded in around 30%.

Libraries were prepared by immunoSEQ multiplex PCR; TCRdb keeps only in-frame clonotypes and omits some of them. Here the sample spans almost 55,000 clones, 65% to 80% being singletons. CDR3 length equals 14 residues. V was cut by 3 bases and J by 4 bases, with 13 bases left in between. The V gene's germline CDR1 is SGHRS and CDR2 YFSETQ. V is TRBV5-1 and J is TRBJ1-2; D perhaps matches TRBD1 (5 bases). Sequencing was performed on peripheral blood, taken from a patient treated with radiotherapy plus ipilimumab. The sequence derives from a human donor with non-small cell lung cancer who had a partial response to radiotherapy plus ipilimumab. The CDR3 DNA is TGCGCCAGCAGCTCCGGGACTTCAACCTATGGCTACACCTTC. Protein sequence: CASSSGTSTYGYTF.